Listed below are T cell receptor beta chains from one sample, sequenced in a study of blood T cell repertoires in COVID-19. Sequencing was performed with immunoSEQ multiplex PCR; in TCRdb, only in-frame clones are kept and a portion is missing. The data hold 300,000 to 400,000 clones, with approximately 91% observed a single time. The material sequenced was peripheral blood. The receptors originated from a woman in her 70s with COVID-19, enrolled during active disease. Both conserved end residues are trimmed from each CDR3. The D gene is left open where the match is weak.

TRBD2 | TRBJ2-1 | TRBV27 | ASSLETSGGVNEQF
TRBD1 | TRBJ1-2 | TRBV20-1 | SASWAAQGAYGYT
TRBD2 | TRBJ2-1 | TRBV19 | ASSISGGGAYEQF
TRBD2 | TRBJ2-1 | TRBV2 | ASSSSFLAGVDEQF
NA | TRBJ2-3 | TRBV12-3/TRBV12-4 | ASSLLADTQY
NA | TRBJ1-1 | TRBV7-9 | ASSAKGTQLMNTEAF
TRBD2 | TRBJ2-1 | TRBV27 | ASSPLAGTSGGLSNEQF
NA | TRBJ1-1 | TRBV7-8 | ASSLILGGDTEAF
NA | TRBJ2-3 | TRBV29-1 | SVDSGTQY
NA | TRBJ1-1 | TRBV29-1 | SADVGEAF
NA | TRBJ1-1 | TRBV27 | ASSPRGRGNVYTEAF
NA | TRBJ2-2 | TRBV21-1 | ASSPRTKPNTGELF
NA | TRBJ1-2 | TRBV24-1 | ATSDFGQGYGYT
TRBD2 | TRBJ2-5 | TRBV9 | ASSVGSGGHQETQY
TRBD1 | TRBJ1-1 | TRBV6-5 | ASSSPGTGATEAF
NA | TRBJ1-4 | TRBV5-1 | ASSLNGFEEKLF
NA | TRBJ1-2 | TRBV5-1 | ASSLVGADNYGYT
NA | TRBJ2-6 | TRBV13 | ASSPRGRTGANVLT
TRBD2 | TRBJ2-3 | TRBV11-2 | ASSLVGRGGPDTQY
NA | TRBJ1-2 | TRBV18 | ASSPLDRNPLYGYT
NA | TRBJ1-2 | TRBV21-1 | ASSKGAGQVDYGYT
NA | TRBJ1-1 | TRBV3-1/TRBV3-2 | ASSQEVRGGEAF
NA | TRBJ1-1 | TRBV24-1 | ATSDSTAPEAF
NA | TRBJ2-3 | TRBV20-1 | SAKSPSQY
TRBD2 | TRBJ2-5 | TRBV10-2 | ASSSGTSGEETQY
TRBD1 | TRBJ2-1 | TRBV24-1 | ATSDIDRGGNEQF
NA | TRBJ1-3 | TRBV14 | ASSQVSLPTGPRSGNTIY
TRBD1 | TRBJ2-5 | TRBV3-1/TRBV3-2 | ASSRPGQGTYGTQY
NA | TRBJ2-7 | TRBV7-9 | ASRHSPGREQY